This TCR beta chain came from a study of blood T cell repertoires in COVID-19. Study-level information: Donors in the United States, Italy and Spain gave samples during acute or convalescent COVID-19. From T cells, B-cell-depleted T cells, or PBMCs came the material, which was cDNA or gDNA.

A single count supports this clone. Per the original methods: For nucleated cells, counts were estimated from reference gene primer amplification. TCRdb keeps only in-frame clones here, not all; method: immunoSEQ multiplex PCR. V, J and clone size derive from that table, while D and trimming were established from the DNA sequence. This sample yields under 85,000 clones, of which about 81% are seen a single time; around a sixth belongs to the top ten. The CDR3 contains 14 residues. V was trimmed by 1 base and J by 4 bases, leaving 8 bases between them. The V gene's germline CDR1 is KGHSH and CDR2 LQKENI.

The TCR sequence derives from an elderly man with acute or convalescent COVID-19. Sample: peripheral blood. This chain connects TRBV18 to TRBJ2-1, with D perhaps TRBD1 (6 bases). In DNA form, the CDR3 reads TGTGCCAGCTCACCACTACAGGGATACAATGAGCAGTTCTTC. It specifies CASSPLQGYNEQFF.